Each of the 15 T cell receptor beta chains below was sequenced from the same sample in a study of T-cell reconstitution after alpha-beta-depleted transplantation in children. TCRbeta library preparation incorporated unique molecular identifiers. A single record per CDR3 protein comes from TCRdb applying MiXCR to the PCR reads. The sample has 800,000 to 1,000,000 distinct CDR3 sequences; under 30% are singletons. The sequencing here drew on PBMCs, mostly from graft donor cells, taken 360 days after TCRalphabeta/CD19-depleted stem cell transplant. All receptors derive from a boy under two years old who had a stem cell transplant for SCID, so the T cells may come from the graft donor.

The V and J genes are TRBV27 and TRBJ2-7; TRBD1 aligns across 10 bases. Trimming at V came to 3 bases and at J to 3 bases, leaving 14 bases not matched to a gene. CDR1 is MNHEY and CDR2 is SMNVEV in the germline V gene (reference sequence). The length of the CDR3 is 18 residues. The CDR3 sequence: CASSFRSPRTGGHYEQYF. The CDR3 coding sequence is TGTGCCAGCAGTTTCCGTTCTCCACGGACAGGGGGGCACTACGAGCAGTACTTC.

This chain links TRBV7-9 with TRBJ1-2; D is perhaps TRBD1 (5 bases). V was trimmed by 10 bases and J by 8 bases, leaving 20 bases between them. CDR1 SEHNR and CDR2 FQNEAQ come from the germline V gene (reference sequence). The CDR3 runs to 13 residues. Here the CDR3 reads CANPDGGGRGYTF. The CDR3 coding sequence is TGTGCCAACCCCGACGGTGGGGGTCGGGGCTACACCTTC.

The chain uses TRBV4-1 and TRBJ2-1, with 9 positions matching TRBD2. The V and J ends lost 1 base and 8 bases, in that order; junction bases with no gene match: 12. The CDR3 has 17 residues. Germline lookup yields CDR1 MGHRA and CDR2 YSYEKL. The CDR3 here is CASSQVAGAGGPYEQFF. The CDR3 DNA reads TGCGCCAGCAGCCAAGTGGCGGGTGCGGGGGGGCCATATGAGCAGTTCTTC.

The rearrangement links TRBV20-1 to TRBJ1-3; D is uncertain. This CDR3 has 13 amino acids. V lost 2 bases and J lost 8, with 13 bases in between. Germline CDR1 is DFQATT and CDR2 is SNEGSKA (reference sequence). The DNA for the CDR3 is TGCAGTGCTAGAAGATCGGGGAGGGACACCATATATTTT. It translates to CSARRSGRDTIYF.

This clonotype was counted a few times. Written as DNA, the CDR3 is TGTGCCAGCAGTTCCCGGACAGGGATGAGCGAGCAGTACTTC. It translates to CASSSRTGMSEQYF. This chain links TRBV12-3 or TRBV12-4 with TRBJ2-7; 8 positions match TRBD1. J lost 6 bases, V lost 4 bases, and 8 bases had no gene match. The CDR3 covers 14 residues.

The CDR3: CASSQFVLAGGRNTGELFF. The CDR3 coding sequence is TGCGCCAGCAGCCAATTTGTTTTGGCGGGGGGCCGGAACACCGGGGAGCTGTTTTTT. The V gene is TRBV4-1, the J gene TRBJ2-2; 8 bases are shared with TRBD2. CDR1 is MGHRA and CDR2 is YSYEKL in the germline V gene. The CDR3 has 19 amino acids. V shed 2 bases and J 1 base; nucleotides not matched to a gene: 12.

This clonotype was recorded a few times. V gene TRBV24-1 combines with J gene TRBJ2-1; 13 bases line up with TRBD2. Germline V gene sequence: CDR1 KGHDR, CDR2 SFDVKD. V gave up 4 bases and J gave up 10 bases; unmatched junction bases: 12. The CDR3 extends over 17 amino acids. CDR3 DNA: TGTGCCACCAGTGAACCAGGGACTAGCGGGGTTGAGGGGGAGCAGTTCTTC. It is translated as CATSEPGTSGVEGEQFF.

This clonotype was detected a few times. This chain connects TRBV20-1 to TRBJ2-7, with 8 bases aligning to TRBD1. This CDR3 region has 16 residues. Germline V gene lookup returns CDR1 DFQATT and CDR2 SNEGSKA (reference sequence). After removal of 3 bases from V and 1 base from J, the junction contained 11 bases not matched to a gene. Here the CDR3 DNA reads TGCAGTGCTAGTGGTAGTCCCAGGGGGCCGTCCTACGAGCAGTACTTC. Translation gives CSASGSPRGPSYEQYF.

The chain combines TRBV12-3 or TRBV12-4 with TRBJ2-5; 8 bases match TRBD2. This CDR3 has 14 amino acids. Trimming at V came to 9 bases and at J to 6 bases, leaving 12 bases not matched to a gene. Written as DNA, the CDR3 is TGTGCCAGTAGACAGTTAGCGGGGCGAAAGACCCAGTACTTC. Translation: CASRQLAGRKTQYF.

This chain links TRBV7-9 with TRBJ2-1, with D perhaps given as TRBD1 or TRBD2 (6 bases each). The germline V gene has CDR1 SEHNR and CDR2 FQNEAQ (reference sequence). Trimming stripped 8 bases from V and 9 bases from J, with 20 bases between. This CDR3 is 14 amino acids long. For the CDR3, the DNA is TGTGCCAGCGTAGGAGGGGGAAAGGATGCTGAGCAGTTCTTC. Its translation is CASVGGGKDAEQFF.

In this sample, this clonotype turned up a few times. The chain links TRBV27 to TRBJ2-3, with 8 positions matching TRBD1. This CDR3 contains 17 residues. Germline V gene sequence: CDR1 MNHEY, CDR2 SMNVEV (reference sequence). V shed 0 bases and J 3 bases; nucleotides not matched to a gene: 8. Written as DNA, the CDR3 is TGTGCCAGCAGTTTATCCCCTCAGGGGGCAAGGACAGATACGCAGTATTTT. Protein product: CASSLSPQGARTDTQYF.

The CDR3 DNA reads TGTGCCAGCAGCCAAGGGAACCGGGACGGTACCTACGAGCAGTACTTC. Its translation: CASSQGNRDGTYEQYF. The chain joins TRBV14 to TRBJ2-7; either TRBD1 or TRBD2 may fit D (5 bases each). V was shortened by 1 base and J by 2 bases, with 15 bases between the two germline ends. The CDR3 totals 16 residues. The V gene's germline CDR1 is SGHDN and CDR2 FVKESK.

This clonotype came up a few times. This sequence joins TRBV7-9 and TRBJ2-3; weak D call: TRBD1 (6 bases). Trimming pared 3 bases from V and 0 bases from J, leaving 13 bases between. Germline V gene lookup returns CDR1 SEHNR and CDR2 FQNEAQ (reference sequence). The CDR3 totals 16 residues. The CDR3 DNA reads TGTGCCAGCAGCTTCCGTCTGACAGGCAGCACAGATACGCAGTATTTT. Amino acid sequence: CASSFRLTGSTDTQYF.

The CDR3 is CASSSLRGSVNTEAFF. The CDR3 DNA reads as TGTGCCAGCAGTTCCCTCAGGGGTTCGGTGAACACTGAAGCTTTCTTT. J is TRBJ1-1 and V is TRBV27, with D perhaps matching TRBD1 (6 bases). Per the germline V gene, CDR1 is MNHEY and CDR2 is SMNVEV (reference sequence). This CDR3 is built from 16 residues. The V and J ends lost 4 bases and 0 bases respectively, with 15 bases between them.

J is TRBJ2-5 and V is TRBV10-3; D unclear. V dropped 4 bases and J dropped 2 bases, with 11 bases sitting between them. CDR3 length equals 14 residues. CDR1 ENHRY and CDR2 SYGVKD come from the germline V gene. The CDR3 nucleotides are TGTGCCATCAGTGTGGCAGCCCAACAAGAGACCCAGTACTTC. It yields the protein CAISVAAQQETQYF.